The text below deals with one TCR beta chain. Its target is not known. The data belong to a study of blood T cells in healthy people across ages. Across the study: For every two T cells, template switching captured about one barcoded beta molecule.

Researchers report isolating at least 6 million PBMCs per sample. Extraction yielded at least 6 micrograms of total RNA per sample. The second PCR ran roughly 7 to 12 cycles with a sample-barcoded 5' primer and J-beta primers. TCRdb used MiXCR to reprocess the 5' RACE reads, holding one entry per CDR3 protein. The table includes under 950,000 distinct CDR3 sequences, about a fifth detected once. The length of the CDR3 is 10 residues. V was trimmed by 11 bases and J by 4 bases, leaving 6 bases between them. Whole-study results and caveats: Diversity estimates drawn from one million T cells were deemed underestimates.

The sample was blood. The TCR sequence derives from a man in his 70s in good health. V and J are TRBV12-3 or TRBV12-4 and TRBJ2-1; D remains unclear. The CDR3 protein is CAVGYNEQFF. CDR3 nucleotide sequence: TGTGCCGTAGGTTACAATGAGCAGTTCTTC.